This T cell receptor beta chain was recovered during a study of control samples from healthy donors and cancer patients. CDR3 length: 17 residues. With 1 base removed from V and 1 base from J, the gap between germline ends came to 16 bases. Looked up from germline, CDR1 is LNHDA and CDR2 is SQIVND (reference sequence). TCRdb's copy holds only in-frame clones and misses some; the assay was immunoSEQ multiplex PCR. This sample yields roughly 150,000 clones, of which 80% to 95% are seen a single time; 0.55% to 0.7% belongs to the top ten. This sequence was found in a woman in her twenties or thirties in good health. The chain joins TRBV19 to TRBJ1-2; D unclear. Sequencing used blood. DNA of the CDR3: TGTGCCAGTAGTATAGGGGAACGGCTCCACAGTAACTATGGCTACACCTTC. Translated: CASSIGERLHSNYGYTF.